What follows describes a single T cell receptor (beta chain). With V trimmed by 4 bases and J by 2 bases, 3 bases remained unmatched. This CDR3 contains 14 residues. From germline, CDR1 is SGHDN and CDR2 FVKESK. The data originate from a study of OX40 agonist ivuxolimab in advanced cancers. The wider study: Hepatocellular carcinoma, melanoma, renal cell or head and neck cancer was diagnosed in the dose-escalation patients.

Profiled with immunoSEQ multiplex PCR; TCRdb holds only in-frame clones, not every one. This sample has 35,000 to 45,000 clones, with around 87% found just once. This clonotype originated in an adult with an advanced solid tumor such as melanoma, head and neck, liver or kidney cancer. Material: CD4+ or CD8+ T cells sorted from blood, obtained in a trial of the OX40 agonist ivuxolimab. The chain carries TRBV14 and TRBJ2-7, with 9 bases identical to TRBD1. The CDR3 here is CASSLRTGAYEQYF. DNA for the CDR3: TGTGCCAGCAGCCTACGGACAGGGGCCTACGAGCAGTACTTC.